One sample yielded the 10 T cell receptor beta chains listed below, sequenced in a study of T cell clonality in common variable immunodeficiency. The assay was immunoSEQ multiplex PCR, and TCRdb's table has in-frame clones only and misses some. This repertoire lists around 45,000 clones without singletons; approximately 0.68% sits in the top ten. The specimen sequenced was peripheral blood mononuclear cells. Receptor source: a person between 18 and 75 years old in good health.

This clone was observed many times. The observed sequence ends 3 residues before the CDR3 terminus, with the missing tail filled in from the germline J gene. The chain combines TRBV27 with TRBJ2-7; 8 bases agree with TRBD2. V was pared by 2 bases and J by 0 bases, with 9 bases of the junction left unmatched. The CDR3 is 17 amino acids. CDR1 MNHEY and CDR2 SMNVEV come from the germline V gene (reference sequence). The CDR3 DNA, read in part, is TGTGCCAGCAGTTTACTGTGGGTTAGCGGGAACTCCTACGAG. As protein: CASSLLWVSGNSYE. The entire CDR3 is CASSLLWVSGNSYEQYF.

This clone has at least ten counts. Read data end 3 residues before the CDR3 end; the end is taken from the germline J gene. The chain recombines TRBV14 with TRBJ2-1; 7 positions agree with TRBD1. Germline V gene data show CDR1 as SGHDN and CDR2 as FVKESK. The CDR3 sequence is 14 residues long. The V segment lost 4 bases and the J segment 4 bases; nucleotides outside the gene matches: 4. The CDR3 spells CASSRDRIYNEQFF. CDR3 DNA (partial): TGTGCCAGCAGCCGGGACAGAATTTACAATGAG.

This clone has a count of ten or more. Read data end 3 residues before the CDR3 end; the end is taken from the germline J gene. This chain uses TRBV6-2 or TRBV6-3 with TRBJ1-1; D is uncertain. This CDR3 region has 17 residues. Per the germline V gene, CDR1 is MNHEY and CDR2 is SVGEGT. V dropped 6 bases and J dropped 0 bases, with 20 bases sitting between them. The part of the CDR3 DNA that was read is TGTGCCAGCAGCTTAACCCGCGGGGATCCGATGAACACTGAA. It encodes CASSLTRGDPMNTE. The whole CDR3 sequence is CASSLTRGDPMNTEAFF.

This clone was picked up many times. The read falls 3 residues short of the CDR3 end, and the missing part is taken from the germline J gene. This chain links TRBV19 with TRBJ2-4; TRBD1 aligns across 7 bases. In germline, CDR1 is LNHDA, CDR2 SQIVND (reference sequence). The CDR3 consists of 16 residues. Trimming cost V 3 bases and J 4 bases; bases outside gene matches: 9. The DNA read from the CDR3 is TGTGCCAGTAGTATCCCTATAACAGGGGTTAAAAACATT. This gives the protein CASSIPITGVKNI. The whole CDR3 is CASSIPITGVKNIQYF.

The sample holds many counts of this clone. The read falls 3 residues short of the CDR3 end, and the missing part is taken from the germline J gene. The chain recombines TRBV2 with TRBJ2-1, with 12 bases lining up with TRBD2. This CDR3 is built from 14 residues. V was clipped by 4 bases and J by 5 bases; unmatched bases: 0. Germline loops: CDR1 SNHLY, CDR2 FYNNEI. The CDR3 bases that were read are TGTGCCAGCAGTGGGACTAGCGGGGACAATGAG. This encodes CASSGTSGDNE. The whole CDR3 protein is CASSGTSGDNEQFF.

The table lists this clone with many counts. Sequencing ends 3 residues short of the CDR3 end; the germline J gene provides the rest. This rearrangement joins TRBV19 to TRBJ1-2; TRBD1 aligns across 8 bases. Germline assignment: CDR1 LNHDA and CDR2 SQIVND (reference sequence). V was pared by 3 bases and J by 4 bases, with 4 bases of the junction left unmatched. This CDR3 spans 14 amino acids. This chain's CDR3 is CASSMRDRSYGYTF. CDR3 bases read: TGTGCCAGTAGTATGAGGGACAGGTCCTATGGC.

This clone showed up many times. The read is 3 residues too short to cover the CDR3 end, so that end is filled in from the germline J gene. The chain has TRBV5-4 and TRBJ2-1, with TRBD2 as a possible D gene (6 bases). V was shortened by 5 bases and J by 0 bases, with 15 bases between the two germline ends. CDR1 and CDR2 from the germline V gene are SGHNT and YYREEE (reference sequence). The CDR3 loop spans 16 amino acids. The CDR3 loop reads CASSWGLGSSYNEQFF. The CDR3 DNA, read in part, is TGTGCCAGCAGTTGGGGACTGGGAAGCTCCTACAATGAG.

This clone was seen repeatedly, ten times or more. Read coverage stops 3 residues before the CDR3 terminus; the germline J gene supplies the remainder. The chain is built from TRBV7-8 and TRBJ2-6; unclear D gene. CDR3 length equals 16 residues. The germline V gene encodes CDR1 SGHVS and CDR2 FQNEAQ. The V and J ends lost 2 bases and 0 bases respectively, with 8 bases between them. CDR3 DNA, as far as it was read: TGTGCCAGCAGCTTATTCGTTATCTCTGGGGCCAACGTC. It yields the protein CASSLFVISGANV. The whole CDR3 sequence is CASSLFVISGANVLTF.

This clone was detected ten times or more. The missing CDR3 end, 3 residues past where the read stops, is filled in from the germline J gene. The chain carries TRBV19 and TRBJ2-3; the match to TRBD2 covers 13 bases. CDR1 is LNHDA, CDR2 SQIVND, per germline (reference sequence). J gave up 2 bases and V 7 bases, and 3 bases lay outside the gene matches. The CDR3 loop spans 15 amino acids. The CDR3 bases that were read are TGTGCCAGTACCGGACTAGCGGGGGACACAGATACG. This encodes CASTGLAGDTDT. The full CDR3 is CASTGLAGDTDTQYF. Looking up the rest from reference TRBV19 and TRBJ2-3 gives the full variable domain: DGGITQSPKYLFRKEGQNVTLSCEQNLNHDAMYWYRQDPGQGLRLIYYSQIVNDFQKGDIAEGYSVSREKKESFPLTVTSAQKNPTAFYLCASTGLAGDTDTQYFGPGTRLTVL.

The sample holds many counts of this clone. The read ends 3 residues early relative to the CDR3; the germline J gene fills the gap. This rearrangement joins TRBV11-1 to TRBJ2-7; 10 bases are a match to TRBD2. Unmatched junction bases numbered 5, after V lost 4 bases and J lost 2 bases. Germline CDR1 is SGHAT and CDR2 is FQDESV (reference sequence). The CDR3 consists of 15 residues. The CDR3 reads CASSSLAGEAYEQYF. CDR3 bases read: TGTGCCAGCAGCTCCCTAGCGGGAGAAGCCTACGAG. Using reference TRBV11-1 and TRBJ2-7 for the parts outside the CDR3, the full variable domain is EAEVAQSPRYKITEKSQAVAFWCDPISGHATLYWYRQILGQGPELLVQFQDESVVDDSQLPKDRFSAERLKGVDSTLKIQPAELGDSAMYLCASSSLAGEAYEQYFGPGTRLTVT.